This T cell receptor (beta chain) derives from a study of beta chain features in type 1 diabetes. Whole-study findings and limits: For Type 1 diabetes patients, all four CD4+ subsets carried TCRB CDR3s that were moderately but significantly shorter.

There was one heparinised blood draw per donor, averaging approximately 120 mL. Stem cell-like memory, regulatory, central memory and naive CD4+ cells were sorted via CD45RO/CCR7/CD25/CD127/CD95/CD27. In this sample, this clone turned up a few times. Its antigen is still unknown. Since all of the isolated RNA was reverse transcribed, expressed TCRB transcripts were what got sequenced. Method: immunoSEQ multiplex PCR; TCRdb's copy keeps in-frame clones and lacks some. This sample carries 130,000 or so clones, about 10% of them seen once, and the ten largest clones take around 0.79%. The clonotype was recovered from a man aged 25 to 45 with type 1 diabetes. Sequencing was performed on central memory CD4+ T cells from blood.

Here the CDR3 DNA reads TGTGCCAGCACCCAGGAAGCTGGGCTTCAGCCCCAGCATTTT. Translation: CASTQEAGLQPQHF. The chain joins TRBV2 to TRBJ1-5; D is ambiguous. V lost 7 bases and J lost 6, with 16 bases in between. This CDR3 has 14 residues. Germline CDR1 SNHLY, CDR2 FYNNEI.